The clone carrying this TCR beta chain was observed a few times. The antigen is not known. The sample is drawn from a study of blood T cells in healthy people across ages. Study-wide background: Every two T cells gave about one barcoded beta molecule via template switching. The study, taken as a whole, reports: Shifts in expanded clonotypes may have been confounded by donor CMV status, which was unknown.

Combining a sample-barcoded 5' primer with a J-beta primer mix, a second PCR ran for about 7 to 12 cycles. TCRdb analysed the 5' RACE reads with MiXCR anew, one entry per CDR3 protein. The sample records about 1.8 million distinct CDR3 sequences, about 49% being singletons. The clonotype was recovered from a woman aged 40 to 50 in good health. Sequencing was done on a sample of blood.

Here the CDR3 reads CASSEQIDTQYF. CDR3 nucleotide sequence: TGTGCCAGCAGTGAACAGATAGATACGCAGTATTTT. This sequence joins TRBV25-1 and TRBJ2-3; D not certain. Germline loops: CDR1 MGHDK, CDR2 SYGVNS. The CDR3 sequence is 12 residues long. The V and J ends lost 2 bases and 5 bases respectively, with 5 bases between them.